This T cell receptor beta chain was captured in a study of human T cells and chemical hapten exposure. Study conclusions and caveats: Versus controls, expanded TCRs had significantly more large CDR3 similarity clusters.

Time point in this sample: pre-sensitization, week 0. Treatment of the sample: therapeutic diphenylcyclopropenone sensitization with weekly scalp DPC. The V gene's germline CDR1 is MDHEN and CDR2 SYDVKM. V was shortened by 9 bases and J by 2 bases, with 13 bases between the two germline ends. The CDR3 has 13 amino acids. TCRdb re-derived calls from the RACE reads in MiXCR, one entry per CDR3 protein. The sample consists of around 200,000 distinct CDR3 sequences, around 30% of them appearing once. There are a few counts of this clonotype. As yet, its antigen is unknown. The gene calls are TRBV28 and TRBJ1-2, with a weak D call TRBD1 (5 bases). The receptor was isolated from a young woman with alopecia areata. Some clones in this sample may be carry-over from other donors' samples. The input for sequencing was whole blood, taken in connection with sensitization to the hapten diphenylcyclopropenone (DPC). CDR3 DNA: TGTGCCAGTTCATGGGGGACCAACTATGGCTACACCTTC. Amino acids: CASSWGTNYGYTF.